A single sample gave rise to the 31 T cell receptor beta chains below, sequenced in a study of cytomegalovirus exposure and HLA in healthy donors. The protocol was immunoSEQ multiplex PCR, while the TCRdb copy is restricted to in-frame clones and leaves out a portion. The sample has approximately 220,000 clones, about 93% seen once. The sample consisted of PBMCs. These receptors all come from a young woman in good health and CMV-seronegative.

This clone turned up a few times. The chain is built from TRBV6-5 and TRBJ2-7; D is unresolved. The germline V and J ends were trimmed by 7 bases and 5 bases, with 12 bases remaining between them. Germline V CDR1 and CDR2: MNHEY, SVGAGI. The CDR3 consists of 12 residues. CDR3: CASMLGPHEQYF. In nucleotides, the CDR3 is TGTGCCAGCATGTTGGGCCCCCACGAGCAGTACTTC.

The rearrangement joins TRBV6-4 to TRBJ1-6; perhaps TRBD1 as D (5 bases). The CDR3 contains 17 residues. The germline gives CDR1 MRHNA, CDR2 SNTAGT. Trimming pared 10 bases from V and 8 bases from J, leaving 27 bases between. The DNA for the CDR3 is TGTGCCAACCGGTTCGGACGAGGGGAGGCTGTTGATTCACCCCTCCACTTT. Translated: CANRFGRGEAVDSPLHF.

The V call is TRBV11-2, the J call TRBJ2-7, with TRBD2 as a possible D gene (6 bases). V was shortened by 2 bases and J by 1 base, with 15 bases between the two germline ends. The CDR3 is 16 residues long. Germline lookup yields CDR1 SGHAT and CDR2 FQNNGV. As DNA, the CDR3 is TGTGCCAGCAGCTTACATCGGGTCGGGAGTTCCTACGAGCAGTACTTC. The encoded protein is CASSLHRVGSSYEQYF.

The chain couples TRBV19 to TRBJ1-4; TRBD1 matches 7 bases. This CDR3 has 14 residues. Germline CDR1 LNHDA, CDR2 SQIVND (reference sequence). V lost 1 base, J lost 11 bases, and 7 bases stayed unmatched. The chain's CDR3 is CASSIVGGTAKLFF. The CDR3 DNA follows: TGTGCCAGTAGTATAGTAGGCGGGACAGCCAAACTGTTTTTT.

On this clone: This same CDR3 is encoded by further DNA sequences in the sample. The chain couples TRBV5-4 to TRBJ1-1; TRBD1 might be the D (6 bases). The CDR3 has 13 amino acids. Germline CDR1 and CDR2: SGHNT and YYREEE (reference sequence). The ends were cut back, 4 bases at V and 1 base at J, with 8 bases in the middle. The CDR3 DNA sequence: TGTGCCAGCAGCAGGGGGGGGAACACTGAAGCTTTCTTT. Its protein product is CASSRGGNTEAFF.

The chain carries TRBV6-1 and TRBJ1-1, with a tentative D call TRBD1 (5 bases). Per the germline V gene, CDR1 is MNHNS and CDR2 is SASEGT. The V end was cut by 6 bases, the J end by 11 bases, with 16 bases between. CDR3 size: 12 residues. The DNA for the CDR3 is TGTGCCAGCAGAGTTCAGGGCTTTAACGCTTTCTTT. This encodes CASRVQGFNAFF.

The chain has TRBV19 and TRBJ1-4; 7 positions agree with TRBD1. CDR3 length equals 14 residues. Germline trimming cut 6 bases from V and 7 bases from J; bases unmatched to any gene: 8. The germline CDR1 and CDR2 sequences are LNHDA and SQIVND (reference sequence). This CDR3 reads CASRFTGEGEKLFF. CDR3 bases: TGTGCCAGTAGATTTACAGGGGAAGGTGAAAAACTGTTTTTT.

This chain links TRBV30 with TRBJ1-6, with D unclear. Germline V gene lookup returns CDR1 GTSNPN and CDR2 SVGIG (reference sequence). V was shortened by 4 bases and J by 9 bases, with 19 bases between the two germline ends. The CDR3 loop spans 15 amino acids. The CDR3 is CAWKGGSLEGSPLHF. In DNA, the CDR3 is TGTGCCTGGAAAGGAGGATCATTAGAAGGTTCACCCCTCCACTTT.

CDR3 nucleotides: TGTGCCAGCAGTTTCGGGACTAGCGGGAGCCAATTCAATGAGCAGTTCTTC. Encoded protein: CASSFGTSGSQFNEQFF. The gene calls are TRBV28 and TRBJ2-1; 14 bases fit TRBD2. The length of the CDR3 is 17 residues. V shed 3 bases, J shed 6 bases, and the junction held 7 bases outside the gene matches. The germline V gene has CDR1 MDHEN and CDR2 SYDVKM. The full variable domain, completed using reference TRBV28 and TRBJ2-1, is DVKVTQSSRYLVKRTGEKVFLECVQDMDHENMFWYRQDPGLGLRLIYFSYDVKMKEKGDIPEGYSVSREKKERFSLILESASTNQTSMYLCASSFGTSGSQFNEQFFGPGTRLTVL.

This clone was counted only a few times. Here the CDR3 DNA reads TGCGCCAGCAGTGAGTCGGGGCTAGCGGGAGGGCATTCCTACGAGCAGTACTTC. Protein: CASSESGLAGGHSYEQYF. The rearrangement uses TRBV10-1 and TRBJ2-7, with TRBD2 identical over 12 bases. Germline V gives CDR1 WNHNN, CDR2 SYGVQD (reference sequence). The ends lost 0 bases at V and 1 base at J; junction bases unmatched: 7. CDR3 length equals 18 residues.

The rearrangement links TRBV27 to TRBJ1-1; TRBD1 aligns across 8 bases. Germline V lookup: CDR1 MNHEY, CDR2 SMNVEV (reference sequence). V lost 7 bases, J lost 7 bases, and 8 bases stayed unmatched. This CDR3 has 13 amino acids. The CDR3 loop reads CASKNGQGNEAFF. Here the CDR3 DNA reads TGTGCCAGCAAGAACGGACAGGGTAATGAAGCTTTCTTT.

J is TRBJ2-7 and V is TRBV19, with 8 bases matching TRBD1. After removal of 4 bases from V and 4 bases from J, the junction contained 9 bases not matched to a gene. This CDR3 comprises 15 residues. Germline assignment: CDR1 LNHDA and CDR2 SQIVND (reference sequence). DNA for the CDR3: TGTGCCAGTAGTACCGTCCGGGACAGGATTTACGAGCAGTACTTC. It is translated as CASSTVRDRIYEQYF.

V gene TRBV27 combines with J gene TRBJ1-1, with 8 bases that match TRBD1. The CDR3 runs 12 residues. In germline, CDR1 is MNHEY, CDR2 SMNVEV (reference sequence). Trimming at V came to 5 bases and at J to 8 bases, leaving 4 bases not matched to a gene. The CDR3: CASSLWTGEAFF. The CDR3 DNA sequence: TGTGCCAGCAGTCTATGGACAGGGGAAGCTTTCTTT.

This chain connects TRBV11-2 to TRBJ2-7; 9 nucleotides line up with TRBD1. Per the germline V gene, CDR1 is SGHAT and CDR2 is FQNNGV. The CDR3 contains 15 residues. The ends lost 5 bases at V and 2 bases at J; junction bases unmatched: 7. CDR3 DNA: TGTGCCAGCAGCCAGCCCGGGACAGGGCCCTACGAGCAGTACTTC. As protein: CASSQPGTGPYEQYF.

The genes are TRBV27 and TRBJ1-1; the D gene is possibly TRBD1 (5 bases). CDR1 is MNHEY and CDR2 is SMNVEV in the germline V gene (reference sequence). The germline V and J ends were trimmed by 8 bases and 5 bases, with 18 bases remaining between them. This CDR3 is 14 amino acids long. This CDR3 reads CASGWGRVSTEAFF. DNA of the CDR3: TGTGCCAGCGGCTGGGGGAGGGTATCAACTGAAGCTTTCTTT.

The chain has TRBV11-2 and TRBJ1-1; D is possibly TRBD1 (6 bases). The germline V gene has CDR1 SGHAT and CDR2 FQNNGV. The CDR3 has 12 amino acids. The ends were cut back, 4 bases at V and 8 bases at J, with 11 bases in the middle. CDR3 bases: TGTGCCAGCAGCTCCCTCGGACAGGAAGCTTTCTTT. Translation: CASSSLGQEAFF.

The chain combines TRBV6-4 with TRBJ1-5; tentatively, D is TRBD1 (6 bases). Germline values: CDR1 MRHNA, CDR2 SNTAGT. The CDR3 is 13 amino acids. The V and J ends lost 7 bases and 9 bases respectively, with 16 bases between them. CDR3 in DNA: TGTGCCAGCACCCTCCAGGGGCGTAGGCCCCAGCATTTT. Translated: CASTLQGRRPQHF.

The chain uses TRBV10-3 and TRBJ1-4; 10 nucleotides agree with TRBD1. V shed 4 bases and J 2 bases; nucleotides not matched to a gene: 4. The CDR3 totals 16 residues. Germline V lookup: CDR1 ENHRY, CDR2 SYGVKD. This chain's CDR3 is CAISGGGQGTNEKLFF. The CDR3 nucleotides read TGTGCCATCAGTGGGGGGGGACAGGGGACTAATGAAAAACTGTTTTTT.

The chain uses TRBV10-3 and TRBJ1-2; 9 nucleotides agree with TRBD1. From germline, CDR1 is ENHRY and CDR2 SYGVKD. J was trimmed by 0 bases and V by 0 bases; bases with no gene match: 5. The CDR3 has 17 residues. This CDR3 is CAISESDRGLANYGYTF. CDR3 bases: TGTGCCATCAGTGAGTCGGACAGGGGCCTAGCTAACTATGGCTACACCTTC.

The chain joins TRBV15 to TRBJ2-3; D uncertain. Trimming shortened V by 0 bases and J by 0 bases, and 13 bases separated the two germline ends. Germline loops: CDR1 LNHNV, CDR2 YYDKDF (reference sequence). This CDR3 spans 17 amino acids. CDR3 in amino acids: CATSRDSGLESTDTQYF. In nucleotides, the CDR3 is TGTGCCACCAGCAGAGATTCGGGTCTCGAGAGCACAGATACGCAGTATTTT.

The V and J genes are TRBV28 and TRBJ1-2; D perhaps matches TRBD1 (5 bases). Germline V gives CDR1 MDHEN, CDR2 SYDVKM. The V gene lost 6 bases and the J gene lost 5 bases, with 10 bases spanning the gap. The CDR3 has 12 residues. This chain's CDR3 is CASRTDRYGYTF. In DNA form, the CDR3 reads TGTGCCAGCAGGACCGACAGATATGGCTACACCTTC.

The chain employs TRBV10-2 and TRBJ2-7; TRBD2 matches 8 bases. The CDR3 extends over 16 amino acids. Per germline, CDR1 WSHSY and CDR2 SAAADI. Trimming cost V 9 bases and J 5 bases; bases outside gene matches: 18. The CDR3 region is CASRESGLGSRDEQYF. CDR3 DNA: TGCGCCAGTCGAGAGTCGGGACTAGGATCGAGAGACGAGCAGTACTTC.

The chain carries TRBV10-3 and TRBJ1-1; 8 bases match TRBD1. The junction had 5 bases not matched to a gene; V was cut back by 4 bases and J by 1 base. The CDR3 contains 15 residues. The germline CDR1 and CDR2 sequences are ENHRY and SYGVKD. CDR3 loop: CAISGGQGRNTEAFF. CDR3 DNA: TGTGCCATCAGTGGTGGACAGGGCCGGAACACTGAAGCTTTCTTT.

The rearrangement links TRBV28 to TRBJ2-2, with a possible D match to TRBD2 (6 bases). The CDR3 has 15 residues. The V gene's germline CDR1 is MDHEN and CDR2 SYDVKM. The germline V and J ends were trimmed by 5 bases and 8 bases, with 18 bases remaining between them. CDR3 in DNA: TGTGCCAGCAGTCCACCGGGACTTCTACGGGGGGAGCTGTTTTTT. Its translation: CASSPPGLLRGELFF. Variable domain in full (rest from reference TRBV28 and TRBJ2-2): DVKVTQSSRYLVKRTGEKVFLECVQDMDHENMFWYRQDPGLGLRLIYFSYDVKMKEKGDIPEGYSVSREKKERFSLILESASTNQTSMYLCASSPPGLLRGELFFGEGSRLTVL.

The V and J genes are TRBV6-5 and TRBJ1-4; TRBD1 matches 7 bases. The germline V gene has CDR1 MNHEY and CDR2 SVGAGI. V shed 2 bases and J 4 bases; nucleotides not matched to a gene: 1. The CDR3 covers 14 residues. The CDR3 spells CASSYGDSNEKLFF. The CDR3 bases are TGTGCCAGCAGTTACGGGGACAGTAATGAAAAACTGTTTTTT.

This chain links TRBV9 with TRBJ1-1, with D hard to call. Trimming removed 3 bases at V and 0 bases at J, with 9 bases between. Germline CDR1 reads SGDLS; CDR2 reads YYNGEE. CDR3 length: 14 amino acids. This CDR3 is CASSALTLNTEAFF. The CDR3 nucleotides read TGTGCCAGCAGCGCTTTAACACTGAACACTGAAGCTTTCTTT.

This clone was seen repeatedly, ten times or more. The chain recombines TRBV7-9 with TRBJ1-2, with 10 positions matching TRBD1. CDR3 length equals 13 residues. Germline assignment: CDR1 SEHNR and CDR2 FQNEAQ (reference sequence). V was pared by 4 bases and J by 6 bases, with 2 bases of the junction left unmatched. The CDR3 region has the DNA TGTGCCAGCAGCTCTGGGACAGGGGATGGCTACACCTTC. Amino acids: CASSSGTGDGYTF.

DNA of the CDR3: TGTGCCACCAGCAGGGGGGGTGGGGAGCAGTACTTC. Translating it yields CATSRGGGEQYF. V and J are TRBV15 and TRBJ2-7; D is perhaps TRBD2 (6 bases). The CDR3 is made up of 12 amino acids. The germline gives CDR1 LNHNV, CDR2 YYDKDF (reference sequence). V shed 3 bases and J shed 7 bases, with 10 bases lying between them.

The V and J genes are TRBV6-1 and TRBJ2-1; tentative D call: TRBD1 (6 bases). Germline V gene lookup returns CDR1 MNHNS and CDR2 SASEGT. There are 16 residues in the CDR3. With 1 base removed from V and 7 bases from J, the gap between germline ends came to 17 bases. In DNA, the CDR3 is TGTGCCAGCAGTGAAGATTTTGGGCAGGGGAAGAATGAGCAGTTCTTC. Translated: CASSEDFGQGKNEQFF.

The table lists this clone with a few counts. The sample carries other DNA sequences with the same CDR3. The chain has TRBV29-1 and TRBJ2-1; 12 bases line up with TRBD2. Losses at the gene ends were 7 bases for V and 7 bases for J; bases not matched to a gene: 5. Germline assignment: CDR1 SQVTM and CDR2 ANQGSEA. CDR3 length: 13 amino acids. The CDR3 here is CSGGLAGYNEQFF. CDR3 DNA: TGCAGCGGAGGACTAGCGGGATATAATGAGCAGTTCTTC.

This clone was detected once. The chain carries TRBV9 and TRBJ2-3; D is possibly TRBD1 (6 bases). The CDR3 has 15 residues. CDR1 and CDR2 (germline): SGDLS, YYNGEE. V was cut by 3 bases and J by 0 bases, with 11 bases left in between. This chain's CDR3 is CASSGGHPSTDTQYF. The CDR3, as DNA: TGTGCCAGCAGCGGGGGACACCCTAGCACAGATACGCAGTATTTT. The variable domain in full, with the rest retrieved from reference TRBV9 and TRBJ2-3, is DSGVTQTPKHLITATGQRVTLRCSPRSGDLSVYWYQQSLDQGLQFLIQYYNGEERAKGNILERFSAQQFPDLHSELNLSSLELGDSALYFCASSGGHPSTDTQYFGPGTRLTVL.